This record looks at one T cell receptor beta chain sequence and its context. Sequencing used immunoSEQ multiplex PCR; TCRdb keeps in-frame clones, though not all of them. The table records tens of thousands of clones, 77% of them present only once. These data are taken from a study of radiotherapy plus CTLA-4 blockade in lung cancer. Per the germline V gene, CDR1 is SGHNT and CDR2 is YENEEA. The CDR3 totals 15 residues. V was clipped by 4 bases and J by 0 bases, with 10 bases between them. This sequence was found in a human donor with non-small cell lung cancer whose response to radiotherapy plus ipilimumab could not be evaluated. The chain uses TRBV11-3 and TRBJ2-1; possibly TRBD2 for D (5 bases). This sample comprised peripheral blood, obtained from a patient treated with radiotherapy plus ipilimumab. CDR3 coding DNA: TGTGCCAGCAGCTCTGGACTTAACTCCTACAATGAGCAGTTCTTC. Encoded protein: CASSSGLNSYNEQFF.